This is a list of T cell receptor beta chains from one sample in a study of Ad26.COV2.S vaccination and SARS-CoV-2 variants. The assay was immunoSEQ multiplex PCR, and TCRdb's table has in-frame clones only and misses some. The repertoire includes 500,000 or so clones, 70% to 90% of them detected once, and around 13% sits in the top ten. The sequencing used peripheral blood, collected in a trial of Ad26.COV2.S vaccine versus placebo. These receptors originate from a person aged 18 to 65 who received the Ad26.COV2.S COVID-19 vaccine or a placebo. Both conserved end residues are part of each CDR3. D genes are given only for firm matches. Rows may omit the clone size; those that give it use once, few, many or a size class.

abundance: NA
j_gene: TRBJ2-7
len: 13
d_gene: NA
v_gene: TRBV6-5
CDR3nt: TGTGCCAGCAGCCGGGGACGGCAGGTCGAGCAGTACTTC
CDR3aa: CASSRGRQVEQYF

abundance: NA
j_gene: TRBJ2-1
len: 16
d_gene: NA
v_gene: TRBV5-6
CDR3nt: TGTGCCAGCAGCTCTACCTTGTCCCGCTCCTACAATGAGCAGTTCTTC
CDR3aa: CASSSTLSRSYNEQFF

abundance: NA
j_gene: TRBJ1-1
len: 11
d_gene: TRBD1
v_gene: TRBV30
CDR3nt: TGTGCCTGGACAGGGGGCGGTGAAGCTTTCTTT
CDR3aa: CAWTGGGEAFF

abundance: NA
j_gene: TRBJ2-2
len: 15
d_gene: NA
v_gene: TRBV6-5
CDR3nt: TGTGCCAGCATGGGGGCTCTCCCTGTCACCGGGGAGCTGTTTTTT
CDR3aa: CASMGALPVTGELFF

abundance: NA
j_gene: TRBJ2-3
len: 16
d_gene: NA
v_gene: TRBV7-2
CDR3nt: TGTGCCAGCAGCTTAGCCCCGGGACGCAACACAGATACGCAGTATTTT
CDR3aa: CASSLAPGRNTDTQYF

abundance: NA
j_gene: TRBJ2-5
len: 15
d_gene: NA
v_gene: TRBV5-5
CDR3nt: TGTGCCAGCAGCTTGGTCGGGAGACAACAAGAGACCCAGTACTTC
CDR3aa: CASSLVGRQQETQYF

abundance: NA
j_gene: TRBJ1-3
len: 14
d_gene: NA
v_gene: TRBV5-6
CDR3nt: TGTGCCAGCAGCAACTGGGACGGAGGAAACACCATATATTTT
CDR3aa: CASSNWDGGNTIYF

abundance: NA
j_gene: TRBJ2-6
len: 13
d_gene: NA
v_gene: TRBV4-2
CDR3nt: TGTGCCAGCAGCCAAGCCGGGGCCAACGTCCTGACTTTC
CDR3aa: CASSQAGANVLTF

abundance: NA
j_gene: TRBJ2-1
len: 12
d_gene: NA
v_gene: TRBV2
CDR3nt: TGTGCCAGCGTACCGGAGGGAAATGAGCAGTTCTTC
CDR3aa: CASVPEGNEQFF

abundance: NA
j_gene: TRBJ1-6
len: 16
d_gene: TRBD1
v_gene: TRBV9
CDR3nt: TGTGCCAGCAGCGTAGGGACAGGGGGTCGCACACATACCCTCCACTTT
CDR3aa: CASSVGTGGRTHTLHF

abundance: once
j_gene: TRBJ2-1
len: 11
d_gene: NA
v_gene: TRBV7-9
CDR3nt: TGTGCCAGCAGCCCCGGCGTTGAGCAGTTCTTC
CDR3aa: CASSPGVEQFF

abundance: NA
j_gene: TRBJ1-5
len: 18
d_gene: NA
v_gene: TRBV30
CDR3nt: TGTGCCTGGAGTCCTCCCCTAGCCCAAAGGGGTAGCAATCAGCCCCAGCATTTT
CDR3aa: CAWSPPLAQRGSNQPQHF

abundance: NA
j_gene: TRBJ2-5
len: 14
d_gene: NA
v_gene: TRBV4-2
CDR3nt: TGTGCCAGCAGCCCCCGGGACTGGGCGGAGACCCAGTACTTC
CDR3aa: CASSPRDWAETQYF

abundance: once
j_gene: TRBJ2-1
len: 15
d_gene: NA
v_gene: TRBV2
CDR3nt: TGTGCCAACAAACCGGGGGTAGGCTCCTACAATGAGCAGTTCTTC
CDR3aa: CANKPGVGSYNEQFF

abundance: NA
j_gene: TRBJ2-3
len: 14
d_gene: NA
v_gene: TRBV4-2
CDR3nt: TGTGCCAGCAGCCAAGATAGCACCTACCTGGCGCAGTATTTT
CDR3aa: CASSQDSTYLAQYF

abundance: NA
j_gene: TRBJ2-7
len: 14
d_gene: NA
v_gene: TRBV6-5
CDR3nt: TGTGCCAGCAGGGACAGGAGGGGGCTTAGCGAGCAGTACTTC
CDR3aa: CASRDRRGLSEQYF

abundance: NA
j_gene: TRBJ2-1
len: 15
d_gene: TRBD2
v_gene: TRBV30
CDR3nt: TGTGCCTGGATGATTGCGAGCGGGAGAGGGCATGAGCAGTTCTTC
CDR3aa: CAWMIASGRGHEQFF

abundance: NA
j_gene: TRBJ2-2
len: 15
d_gene: NA
v_gene: TRBV7-2
CDR3nt: TGTGCCAGCAGCTTAAAGCTTTCAGGGGCTGGGGAGCTGTTTTTT
CDR3aa: CASSLKLSGAGELFF

abundance: NA
j_gene: TRBJ1-5
len: 14
d_gene: NA
v_gene: TRBV15
CDR3nt: TGTGCCACCAGCGGCGACAGTAGCAATCAGCCCCAGCATTTT
CDR3aa: CATSGDSSNQPQHF

abundance: once
j_gene: TRBJ2-2
len: 14
d_gene: NA
v_gene: TRBV2
CDR3nt: TGTGCCAGCAGTAAAACCCGGAACACCGGGGAGCTGTTTTTT
CDR3aa: CASSKTRNTGELFF

abundance: NA
j_gene: TRBJ1-4
len: 16
d_gene: TRBD1
v_gene: TRBV7-6
CDR3nt: TGTGCCAGCAGCTTGACAGGGGCTACGGCTAATGAAAAACTGTTTTTT
CDR3aa: CASSLTGATANEKLFF

abundance: NA
j_gene: TRBJ2-1
len: 16
d_gene: NA
v_gene: TRBV6-6
CDR3nt: TGTGCCAGCAGTTACGGATCGGGTAGTACAGTTAATGAGCAGTTCTTC
CDR3aa: CASSYGSGSTVNEQFF

abundance: NA
j_gene: TRBJ2-1
len: 15
d_gene: NA
v_gene: TRBV7-2
CDR3nt: TGTGCCAGCAGCCCCCGGGCAGCGACAGGCAATGAGCAGTTCTTC
CDR3aa: CASSPRAATGNEQFF

abundance: NA
j_gene: TRBJ2-7
len: 15
d_gene: NA
v_gene: TRBV6-1
CDR3nt: TGTGCCAGCAGTGAAGCTGCGGGTTGGGTCTACGAGCAGTACTTC
CDR3aa: CASSEAAGWVYEQYF

abundance: NA
j_gene: TRBJ1-2
len: 13
d_gene: NA
v_gene: TRBV19
CDR3nt: TGTGCCAGTAGGAATGTAAATAACTATGGCTACACCTTC
CDR3aa: CASRNVNNYGYTF

abundance: NA
j_gene: TRBJ2-5
len: 15
d_gene: TRBD2
v_gene: TRBV28
CDR3nt: TGTGCCAGCAGTTTTGGGCTAGCGGATCAAGAGACCCAGTACTTC
CDR3aa: CASSFGLADQETQYF

abundance: NA
j_gene: TRBJ1-5
len: 14
d_gene: NA
v_gene: TRBV6-4
CDR3nt: TGTGCCAGCGATGCGCAGGGTGGCAATCAGCCCCAGCATTTT
CDR3aa: CASDAQGGNQPQHF

abundance: NA
j_gene: TRBJ2-7
len: 14
d_gene: TRBD1
v_gene: TRBV7-9
CDR3nt: TGTGCCAGCAGCGCATGGACAGGGGGCGGCGAGCAGTACTTC
CDR3aa: CASSAWTGGGEQYF

abundance: NA
j_gene: TRBJ1-5
len: 12
d_gene: NA
v_gene: TRBV5-6
CDR3nt: TGTGCCAGCAGCTTGCTAAATCAGCCCCAGCATTTT
CDR3aa: CASSLLNQPQHF

abundance: NA
j_gene: TRBJ1-1
len: 14
d_gene: TRBD1
v_gene: TRBV5-1
CDR3nt: TGCGCCAGCAGCCTGGGACAGGTGAACACTGAAGCTTTCTTT
CDR3aa: CASSLGQVNTEAFF

abundance: NA
j_gene: TRBJ2-4
len: 14
d_gene: NA
v_gene: TRBV19
CDR3nt: TGTGCCAGTAGTCAACAGGGTGCCAAAAACATTCAGTACTTC
CDR3aa: CASSQQGAKNIQYF

abundance: NA
j_gene: TRBJ1-5
len: 18
d_gene: TRBD1
v_gene: TRBV7-9
CDR3nt: TGTGCCAGCAGCAAGACAGGGGAGTCTCTCTGGTCCAATCAGCCCCAGCATTTT
CDR3aa: CASSKTGESLWSNQPQHF

abundance: NA
j_gene: TRBJ1-5
len: 16
d_gene: TRBD1
v_gene: TRBV5-4
CDR3nt: TGTGCCAGCAGCCCCGGGACAGGAGGGAACAATCAGCCCCAGCATTTT
CDR3aa: CASSPGTGGNNQPQHF

abundance: NA
j_gene: TRBJ2-1
len: 14
d_gene: NA
v_gene: TRBV4-1
CDR3nt: TGCGCCAGCAGCCAGCAGGACGGGTACAATGAGCAGTTCTTC
CDR3aa: CASSQQDGYNEQFF

abundance: NA
j_gene: TRBJ2-1
len: 16
d_gene: TRBD2
v_gene: TRBV18
CDR3nt: TGTGCCAGCTCACCCCTGGGCGGGAGGACGGGCAATGAGCAGTTCTTC
CDR3aa: CASSPLGGRTGNEQFF

abundance: NA
j_gene: TRBJ2-3
len: 17
d_gene: TRBD2
v_gene: TRBV10-3
CDR3nt: TGTGCCATCAGTGCTGGGACTAGCGGAGCTAGCACAGATACGCAGTATTTT
CDR3aa: CAISAGTSGASTDTQYF

abundance: once
j_gene: TRBJ1-5
len: 17
d_gene: TRBD1
v_gene: TRBV2
CDR3nt: TGTGCCAGCAGTGAAGATGCTAGGACAGGGAAGAGTCAGCCCCAGCATTTT
CDR3aa: CASSEDARTGKSQPQHF

abundance: NA
j_gene: TRBJ1-4
len: 11
d_gene: NA
v_gene: TRBV20-1
CDR3nt: TGCAGTGCTAGAGATCGCGAAAAACTGTTTTTT
CDR3aa: CSARDREKLFF

abundance: NA
j_gene: TRBJ1-6
len: 17
d_gene: TRBD1
v_gene: TRBV5-1
CDR3nt: TGCGCCAGCAGCGGGGGGACAGGGGGCCTGCGTAATTCACCCCTCCACTTT
CDR3aa: CASSGGTGGLRNSPLHF

abundance: NA
j_gene: TRBJ1-2
len: 14
d_gene: NA
v_gene: TRBV10-3
CDR3nt: TGTGCCATCAGTGTGGTTACAGGGAGCTATGGCTACACCTTC
CDR3aa: CAISVVTGSYGYTF

abundance: NA
j_gene: TRBJ2-3
len: 12
d_gene: NA
v_gene: TRBV19
CDR3nt: TGTGCCAGTACGTGGGGTGATAATACGCAGTATTTT
CDR3aa: CASTWGDNTQYF

abundance: NA
j_gene: TRBJ1-3
len: 13
d_gene: NA
v_gene: TRBV4-2
CDR3nt: TGTGCCAGCAGCCAAGATTGGGGCAACACCATATATTTT
CDR3aa: CASSQDWGNTIYF

abundance: NA
j_gene: TRBJ2-7
len: 17
d_gene: TRBD1
v_gene: TRBV7-9
CDR3nt: TGTGCCAGCAGCTTAGTGGGGCCACAGGGGCGCTCCTACGAGCAGTACTTC
CDR3aa: CASSLVGPQGRSYEQYF

abundance: NA
j_gene: TRBJ1-3
len: 13
d_gene: NA
v_gene: TRBV6-5
CDR3nt: TGTGCCAGCAGATTTGGGACTGGAAACACCATATATTTT
CDR3aa: CASRFGTGNTIYF